Sequencing of this T cell receptor (beta chain) was carried out in a study of identical twins. This clonotype occurred many times. The antigen is not known. General study findings and limits: Reduced insertions were recorded for abundant cord blood beta clonotypes, with no such pattern in memory repertoires. Twins' excess sharing was less marked for out-of-frame beta sequences. Its conclusions, products of cross-sectional statistical analysis, did not come from following the same donors.

Unique molecular identifiers were present on the cDNA, which also gained a universal primer site by template switching. TCRdb re-derived calls from the 5' RACE reads in MiXCR, one entry per CDR3 protein. The repertoire holds hundreds of thousands of distinct CDR3 sequences, around a tenth seen once, with roughly 5% in the top ten. V trimming: 5 bases; J trimming: 8 bases; junction bases outside the gene matches: 10. Germline-derived CDR1 and CDR2 are ENHRY and SYGVKD. There are 16 residues in the CDR3. The genes are TRBV10-3 and TRBJ2-1, with 12 bases that match TRBD2. This receptor was obtained from a young woman in good health. Sequencing was performed on memory (CD45RO+) T cells sorted from blood. Written as DNA, the CDR3 is TGTGCCATCAGTAAGCCTAGCGGGGGGGCTGAGGATGAGCAGTTCTTC. Protein product: CAISKPSGGAEDEQFF.